The sample holds a few counts of the clone carrying this T cell receptor (beta chain). Its antigen remains unidentified. Construction of TCR beta libraries was performed using quantitative 5'-RACE with molecular barcodes. TCRdb processed the 5' RACE reads anew with MiXCR; each CDR3 protein has one entry. The sample lists roughly 450,000 distinct CDR3 sequences; roughly 27% were seen once. This entry belongs to a study of CD8 T cells in ankylosing spondylitis. Study outcomes and limitations: Ankylosing spondylitis blood appeared to carry a characteristic TCR beta motif of roughly eight highly homologous variants. Within peripheral blood, clones linked to disease were CD8+ and relatively rare. Reportedly, disease-linked clones are significantly enriched in ankylosing spondylitis patients' matched synovial fluid. Certain motif variants had earlier been reported in reactive arthritis synovial fluid and blood.

The J segment lost 9 bases and the V segment lost 4 bases, leaving 12 bases of the junction unmatched. Germline CDR1 is MNHEY and CDR2 is SVGAGI. The CDR3 sequence is 15 residues long. The chain links TRBV6-5 to TRBJ1-1, with 9 bases that match TRBD1. The source material was blood, either unsorted or a sorted T cell fraction (not recorded which). This clonotype was sampled from a male donor with ankylosing spondylitis. Here the CDR3 reads CASSFRRDREYQAFF. The CDR3 nucleotides read TGTGCCAGCAGTTTCCGACGGGACAGGGAATATCAAGCTTTCTTT.